These 9 T cell receptor beta chains share one sample of origin, sequenced in a study of blood T cell repertoires in COVID-19 (dated by TCRdb to about 2020). Library construction relied on the immunoSEQ multiplex PCR assay. In TCRdb, the immuneACCESS table is reduced to in-frame sequences with V and J assigned. These tables do not hold every clone; where another copy was compared, an unresolved V gene accounts for under half, and the others remain unexplained. The sample table holds some 250,000 clones, of which around 89% were seen once. 8% to 10% of the sample is held by the ten biggest clonotypes. Sequencing was carried out using PBMCs or T cells enriched from blood (not recorded which). The source is a man aged 35 to 55 who had recovered from COVID-19.

A single count supports this clone. The chain is built from TRBV19 and TRBJ2-7; perhaps TRBD1 as D (5 bases). Trimming removed 3 bases at V and 4 bases at J, with 16 bases between. The CDR3 is made up of 15 amino acids. Germline assignment: CDR1 LNHDA and CDR2 SQIVND (reference sequence). The CDR3 DNA follows: TGTGCCAGTAGTATCGAGGTACAGGAGATTTACGAGCAGTACTTC. Encoded protein: CASSIEVQEIYEQYF. The whole variable domain, remainder taken from reference TRBV19 and TRBJ2-7, is DGGITQSPKYLFRKEGQNVTLSCEQNLNHDAMYWYRQDPGQGLRLIYYSQIVNDFQKGDIAEGYSVSREKKESFPLTVTSAQKNPTAFYLCASSIEVQEIYEQYFGPGTRLTVT.

This chain links TRBV5-1 with TRBJ2-5; D may be TRBD1 (5 bases). The germline CDR1 and CDR2 sequences are SGHRS and YFSETQ. The CDR3 sequence is 15 residues long. Trimming left V 0 bases short and J 3 bases short, with 12 bases between. CDR3 in DNA: TGCGCCAGCAGCTTGGCCGCGACAGCCAAAGAGACCCAGTACTTC. Protein product: CASSLAATAKETQYF. The variable domain in full, with the rest retrieved from reference TRBV5-1 and TRBJ2-5, is KAGVTQTPRYLIKTRGQQVTLSCSPISGHRSVSWYQQTPGQGLQFLFEYFSETQRNKGNFPGRFSGRQFSNSRSEMNVSTLELGDSALYLCASSLAATAKETQYFGPGTRLLVL.

The CDR3, as DNA: TGTGCCAGCAGTGAAAGTGTGGGCAGGGTGAGAACTGAAGCTTTCTTT. It codes for CASSESVGRVRTEAFF. The V gene is TRBV2, the J gene TRBJ1-1; weak D call: TRBD1 (5 bases). Germline values: CDR1 SNHLY, CDR2 FYNNEI. CDR3 size: 16 residues. Trimming removed 2 bases at V and 5 bases at J, with 18 bases between. The complete variable domain, with remaining parts taken from reference TRBV2 and TRBJ1-1, reads EPEVTQTPSHQVTQMGQEVILRCVPISNHLYFYWYRQILGQKVEFLVSFYNNEISEKSEIFDDQFSVERPDGSNFTLKIRSTKLEDSAMYFCASSESVGRVRTEAFFGQGTRLTVV.

The chain uses TRBV5-6 and TRBJ1-1; D might be TRBD1 (5 bases). The CDR3 length is 15 residues. The germline CDR1 and CDR2 sequences are SGHDT and YYEEEE. Between the trimmed V and J ends, which lost 0 bases and 0 bases, there was a span of 9 bases. CDR3 in DNA: TGTGCCAGCAGCTTGGCCGAGACAGTGAACACTGAAGCTTTCTTT. Encoded protein: CASSLAETVNTEAFF.

The rearrangement links TRBV12-5 to TRBJ2-7; 10 bases line up with TRBD2. Looked up from germline, CDR1 is LGHNT and CDR2 is FRNRAP. The CDR3 runs to 15 residues. With V trimmed by 4 bases and J by 3 bases, 6 bases remained unmatched. The CDR3 bases are TGTGCTAGTGGTTCCCCCGGGACTAGCGTCTACGAGCAGTACTTC. This translates into CASGSPGTSVYEQYF.

This clone was recorded a few times. CDR3 bases: TGTGCCAGCAGCTCGACAGGGTTCACTGAAGCTTTCTTT. This gives the protein CASSSTGFTEAFF. V usage is TRBV7-3 and J usage is TRBJ1-1, with TRBD1 matching 7 bases. Germline-derived CDR1 and CDR2 are SGHTA and FQGTGA. This CDR3 comprises 13 residues. The junction had 3 bases not matched to a gene; V was cut back by 4 bases and J by 4 bases.

V and J are TRBV11-1 and TRBJ2-3; 12 bases align to TRBD1. The CDR3 has 13 residues. Germline CDR1 reads SGHAT; CDR2 reads FQDESV (reference sequence). With 8 bases clipped from V and 4 bases from J, the junction kept 1 base outside the gene matches. DNA for the CDR3: TGTGCCAGCGGGACAGGGGGCGCAGATACGCAGTATTTT. Translated, it gives CASGTGGADTQYF.

The chain has TRBV7-9 and TRBJ2-7; 9 bases map to TRBD1. J gave up 6 bases and V 5 bases, and 2 bases lay outside the gene matches. Per germline, CDR1 SEHNR and CDR2 FQNEAQ (reference sequence). This CDR3 region has 12 residues. The CDR3: CASSQDRGEQYF. As DNA, the CDR3 is TGTGCCAGCAGCCAGGACAGGGGCGAGCAGTACTTC.

The J gene is TRBJ1-4, the V gene TRBV29-1; TRBD1 might be the D (6 bases). Germline V gene lookup returns CDR1 SQVTM and CDR2 ANQGSEA. The CDR3 has 14 residues. V was trimmed by 6 bases and J by 3 bases, leaving 14 bases between them. In DNA, the CDR3 is TGCAGCGTCTCGGTAACAGGGTCTAATGAAAAACTGTTTTTT. Protein: CSVSVTGSNEKLFF.